This T cell receptor (beta chain) comes out of a study of blood T cell repertoires in COVID-19. For the study at large: Sites across the United States, Italy and Spain contributed samples from acute and convalescent COVID-19. T cells, B-cell-depleted T cells, or PBMCs provided the cDNA or gDNA that served as material.

CDR1 and CDR2 (germline): SGHTA, FQGNSA. Trimming stripped 5 bases from V and 5 bases from J, with 7 bases between. This CDR3 has 12 amino acids. Source study methods: Nucleated cell number was recorded as an estimate derived from reference gene primer amplification. Sequenced by immunoSEQ multiplex PCR; TCRdb stores in-frame clones only, minus some. The V and J calls and the clone size are those of that table, but D and trimming were determined from the DNA. The data contain about 240,000 clones, roughly 82% of them singletons. The sequenced sample was peripheral blood. The V call is TRBV7-2, the J call TRBJ2-1; D unresolved. The receptor was derived from a man at least 80 years old with acute or convalescent COVID-19. The CDR3 spells CASSVRDNEQFF. For the CDR3, the DNA is TGTGCCAGCAGCGTCCGAGACAATGAGCAGTTCTTC.